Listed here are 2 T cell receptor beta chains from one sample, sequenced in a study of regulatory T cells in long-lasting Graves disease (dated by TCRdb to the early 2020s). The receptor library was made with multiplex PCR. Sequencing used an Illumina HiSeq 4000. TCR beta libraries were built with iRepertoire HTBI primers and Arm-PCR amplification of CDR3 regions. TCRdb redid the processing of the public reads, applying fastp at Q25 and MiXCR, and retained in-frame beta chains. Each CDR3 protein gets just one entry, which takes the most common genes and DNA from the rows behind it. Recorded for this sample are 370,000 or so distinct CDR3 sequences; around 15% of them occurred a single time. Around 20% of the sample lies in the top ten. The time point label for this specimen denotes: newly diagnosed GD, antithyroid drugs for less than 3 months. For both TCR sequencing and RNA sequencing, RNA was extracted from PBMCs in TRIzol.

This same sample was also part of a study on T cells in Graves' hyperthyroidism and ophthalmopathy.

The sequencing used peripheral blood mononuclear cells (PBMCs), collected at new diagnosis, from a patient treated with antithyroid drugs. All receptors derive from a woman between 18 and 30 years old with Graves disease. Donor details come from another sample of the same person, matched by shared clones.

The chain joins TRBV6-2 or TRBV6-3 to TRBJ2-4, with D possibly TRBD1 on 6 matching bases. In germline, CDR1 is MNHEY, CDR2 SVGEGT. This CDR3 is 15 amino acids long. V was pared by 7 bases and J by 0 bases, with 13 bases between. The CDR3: CASTRQVIAKNIQYF. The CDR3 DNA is TGTGCCAGCACTAGACAGGTCATAGCCAAAAACATTCAGTACTTC.

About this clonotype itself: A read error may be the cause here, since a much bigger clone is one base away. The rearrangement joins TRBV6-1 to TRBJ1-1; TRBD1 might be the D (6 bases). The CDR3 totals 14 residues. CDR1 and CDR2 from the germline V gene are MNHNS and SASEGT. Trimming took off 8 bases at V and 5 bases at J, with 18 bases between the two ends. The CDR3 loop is CASATLGGKTEAFF. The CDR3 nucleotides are TGTGCCAGCGCCACCTTAGGGGGTAAGACTGAAGCTTTCTTT.